This T cell receptor (beta chain) stems from a study of T cells in Graves' hyperthyroidism and ophthalmopathy. This clonotype has a handful of counts. The antigen is not known. Per germline, CDR1 DFQATT and CDR2 SNEGSKA (reference sequence). CDR3 length: 13 amino acids. V was shortened by 2 bases and J by 7 bases, with 13 bases between the two germline ends. Findings of the study overall: Ophthalmopathy cases were set apart from stable hyperthyroidism by a 13 V-J model.

Amplified TCR beta CDR3 regions derived from RNA transcripts. During a first-round RT-PCR of the TCR CDR3, the HTBI primer set was used. One entry per CDR3 protein, called by TCRdb with MiXCR from the multiplex PCR reads. The profile shows fewer than 600,000 distinct CDR3 sequences, approximately 14% of them singletons. V usage is TRBV20-1 and J usage is TRBJ2-3, with unresolved D. The source material was blood. This TCR was recovered from a woman between 35 and 50 years old with Graves' hyperthyroidism. The chain's CDR3 is CSARKPDGNTQYF. The CDR3 nucleotides read TGCAGTGCTAGAAAACCTGACGGAAATACGCAGTATTTT.